This T cell receptor beta chain was found in a study of blood T cell repertoires in COVID-19. Study background: Samples came from the United States, Italy and Spain, spanning acute and convalescent COVID-19. In each case, the material was cDNA or gDNA derived from T cells, B-cell-depleted T cells, or PBMCs.

Original methodology: For nucleated cells, counts were estimated from reference gene primer amplification. Profiled with immunoSEQ multiplex PCR; TCRdb holds only in-frame clones, not every one. The V and J calls and the clone size are those of that table, but D and trimming were determined from the DNA. The sample lists hundreds of thousands of clones; approximately 83% were seen once. The CDR3 covers 16 residues. Looked up from germline, CDR1 is SGHDT and CDR2 is YYEEEE. Trimming cost V 0 bases and J 2 bases, with 15 bases left between them. V usage is TRBV5-6 and J usage is TRBJ2-7, with D possibly TRBD2 on 5 matching bases. Sequenced input: peripheral blood. This sequence originates from a woman in her thirties who had recovered from COVID-19. CDR3 in DNA: TGTGCCAGCAGCTTGGTTCCGGGGTCCGACGCCTACGAGCAGTACTTC. This translates into CASSLVPGSDAYEQYF. Full variable domain (rest looked up from reference TRBV5-6 and TRBJ2-7): DAGVTQSPTHLIKTRGQQVTLRCSPKSGHDTVSWYQQALGQGPQFIFQYYEEEERQRGNFPDRFSGHQFPNYSSELNVNALLLGDSALYLCASSLVPGSDAYEQYFGPGTRLTVT.